This T cell receptor beta chain was profiled in a study of shared clonotypes between healthy human individuals. The study's findings and limits: Measured sharing among donors was expected to vary with sequencing depth. Across subsets, estimated richness was generally greater for naive than for memory populations.

Only CD45RO-negative cells positively selected for CCR7 counted as naive CD8 cells, so terminally differentiated effector memory CD45RA+ cells were excluded. The V gene's germline CDR1 is LNHDA and CDR2 SQIVND (reference sequence). Trimming took 3 bases from V and 7 from J, leaving 18 bases between them. The CDR3 extends over 15 amino acids. The authors' processing: ImmunoSEQ junction-only sequences lacked quality scores, so their filtering differed. Clones were sequenced by immunoSEQ multiplex PCR, and TCRdb holds only the in-frame ones, with some missing. V, J and clone size reflect that table, while D and trimming were determined from the DNA. The sample has 550,000 to 650,000 clones, 95% to 97% seen once. In regard to this clone: Its antigen is not identified.

The TCR originated in a woman under 40 in good health. Sequenced material: naive CD8+ T cells sorted from blood. The rearrangement uses TRBV19 and TRBJ1-2; D is possibly TRBD1 (5 bases). CDR3 loop: CASSIWALDSRGYTF. The CDR3 DNA reads as TGTGCCAGTAGTATTTGGGCCTTAGACAGCCGTGGCTACACCTTC. The full variable domain, in which reference TRBV19 and TRBJ1-2 provide the parts outside the CDR3, is DGGITQSPKYLFRKEGQNVTLSCEQNLNHDAMYWYRQDPGQGLRLIYYSQIVNDFQKGDIAEGYSVSREKKESFPLTVTSAQKNPTAFYLCASSIWALDSRGYTFGSGTRLTVV.